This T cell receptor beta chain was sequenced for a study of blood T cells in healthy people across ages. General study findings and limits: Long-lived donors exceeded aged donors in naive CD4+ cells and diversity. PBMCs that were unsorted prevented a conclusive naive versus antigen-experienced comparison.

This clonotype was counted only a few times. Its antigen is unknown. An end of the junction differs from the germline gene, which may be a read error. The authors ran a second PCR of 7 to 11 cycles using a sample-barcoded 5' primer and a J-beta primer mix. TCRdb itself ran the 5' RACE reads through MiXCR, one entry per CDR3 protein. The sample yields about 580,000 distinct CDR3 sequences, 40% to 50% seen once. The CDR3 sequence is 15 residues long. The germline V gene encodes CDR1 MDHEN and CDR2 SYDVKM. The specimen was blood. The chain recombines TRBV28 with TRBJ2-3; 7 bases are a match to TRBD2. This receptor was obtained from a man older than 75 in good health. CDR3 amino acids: CASSQTSVSTHTQYF. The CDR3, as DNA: TGTGCCAGCAGCCAAACTAGCGTTAGCACACATACGCAGTATTTT.